One and the same sample provided the 7 T cell receptor beta chains below, sequenced in a study of CD8 T cells in ankylosing spondylitis. Overall study findings and caveats: Blood from ankylosing spondylitis patients appeared to carry a characteristic roughly 8-variant TCR beta motif.

No antigen has been identified for these receptors. TCRdb re-derived calls from the 5' RACE reads in MiXCR, one entry per CDR3 protein. The data show 670,000 or so distinct CDR3 sequences, around 20% seen once. Sequencing was done on a sample of blood, either unsorted or a sorted T cell fraction (not recorded which). All receptors come from a male donor with ankylosing spondylitis.

This clonotype has a count of ten or more. The chain carries TRBV24-1 and TRBJ2-5, with 8 bases fitting TRBD2. CDR1 is KGHDR and CDR2 is SFDVKD in the germline V gene. CDR3 length: 16 amino acids. V dropped 5 bases and J dropped 1; count of bases not matched to a gene: 8. CDR3 protein: CATSGYGSGAQETQYF. CDR3 bases: TGTGCCACCAGTGGGTACGGTAGCGGGGCCCAAGAGACCCAGTACTTC.

This clonotype has only a few counts. This sequence joins TRBV6-5 and TRBJ2-7; D remains ambiguous. The CDR3 contains 14 residues. V lost 0 bases and J lost 2, with 8 bases in between. Germline V lookup: CDR1 MNHEY, CDR2 SVGAGI. The CDR3 protein is CASSYSSRTYEQYF. CDR3 coding DNA: TGTGCCAGCAGTTACTCCAGCAGAACCTACGAGCAGTACTTC.

V is TRBV20-1 and J is TRBJ1-2; no clear D gene. The CDR3 is made up of 8 amino acids. V shed 4 bases and J shed 8 bases, with 2 bases lying between them. Germline CDR1 DFQATT, CDR2 SNEGSKA (reference sequence). The CDR3 DNA sequence: TGCAGTGCTAAGGGCTACACCTTC. This sequence encodes CSAKGYTF.

This clonotype was detected only a few times. The chain combines TRBV20-1 with TRBJ1-6; TRBD1 aligns across 9 bases. Germline CDR1 and CDR2: DFQATT and SNEGSKA (reference sequence). The CDR3 is 14 amino acids. With 3 bases clipped from V and 9 bases from J, the junction kept 6 bases outside the gene matches. The DNA for the CDR3 is TGCAGTGCTAGCCGTACAGGGGGCTTTTCACCCCTCCACTTT. It specifies CSASRTGGFSPLHF.

This clonotype has a handful of counts. CDR3 loop: CASSGGRTGAPRLGTDTQYF. The DNA for the CDR3 is TGTGCCAGCAGTGGAGGGAGGACAGGTGCCCCACGGTTGGGCACAGATACGCAGTATTTT. The chain recombines TRBV6-1 with TRBJ2-3, with a tentative D call TRBD1 (7 bases). Looked up from germline, CDR1 is MNHNS and CDR2 is SASEGT. The CDR3 has 20 amino acids. V lost 4 bases and J 1 base, leaving 27 bases between the germline ends.

This chain connects TRBV2 to TRBJ1-6; no clear D gene. CDR3 size: 13 residues. Germline lookup yields CDR1 SNHLY and CDR2 FYNNEI. With 7 bases removed from V and 9 bases from J, the gap between germline ends came to 13 bases. As DNA, the CDR3 is TGTGCCAGCACTATAGGCCTAAGTTCACCCCTCCACTTT. Amino acids: CASTIGLSSPLHF.

As regards this clonotype: At one boundary the junction diverges from the germline segment, which might be a read error. This chain links TRBV4-1 with TRBJ1-2, with a possible D match to TRBD1 (5 bases). This CDR3 has 12 residues. Per germline, CDR1 MGHRA and CDR2 YSYEKL. The CDR3 nucleotides read TGCGCCAGCAGCCACCGGGACTACGGCTACACCTTC. It translates to CASSHRDYGYTF.